This T cell receptor beta chain was identified in a study of beta chain features in type 1 diabetes. Study-level results: Significant though moderate, a shortening of TCRB CDR3s appeared in all four CD4+ subsets of Type 1 diabetes patients.

Trimming removed 3 bases at V and 7 bases at J, with 4 bases between. Germline CDR1 is SGHRS and CDR2 is YFSETQ. The CDR3 spans 11 residues. TCRB transcripts that were expressed got sequenced, as all of the isolated RNA had been reverse transcribed. The data were produced by immunoSEQ multiplex PCR, yet TCRdb's version contains in-frame clones alone and is incomplete. Of roughly 340,000 clones listed, roughly 13% were seen once; the top ten hold 0.0095% to 0.013%. This clone has a handful of counts. Its matching antigen is unknown. The chain carries TRBV5-1 and TRBJ2-2, with D unclear. Specimen: naive CD4+ T cells from blood. This clonotype was obtained from a woman in her late teens or twenties with type 1 diabetes. CDR3 DNA sequence: TGCGCCAGCAGCTCCAACGGGGAGCTGTTTTTT. Amino acid sequence: CASSSNGELFF.